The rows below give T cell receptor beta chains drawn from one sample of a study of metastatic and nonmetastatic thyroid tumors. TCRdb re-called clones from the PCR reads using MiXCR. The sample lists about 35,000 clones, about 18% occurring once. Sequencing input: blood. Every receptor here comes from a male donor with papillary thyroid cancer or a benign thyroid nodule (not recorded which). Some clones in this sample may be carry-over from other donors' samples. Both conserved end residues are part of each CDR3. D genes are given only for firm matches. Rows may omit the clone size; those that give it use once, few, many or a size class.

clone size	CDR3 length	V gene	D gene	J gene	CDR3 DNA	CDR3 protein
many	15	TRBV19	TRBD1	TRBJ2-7	TGTGCCAGTAGTAGACCGGGACAGGCTTACTACGAGCAGTACTTC	CASSRPGQAYYEQYF
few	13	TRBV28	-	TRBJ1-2	TGTGCCAGCAGTTCCGATGATAACTATGGCTACACCTTC	CASSSDDNYGYTF
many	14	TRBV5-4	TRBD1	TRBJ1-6	TGTGCCGCTTCCCGACAGGGAGCCAGTTCACCCCTCCACTTT	CAASRQGASSPLHF
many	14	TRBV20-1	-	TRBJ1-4	TGCAGTGCTAGAGATGTGGACGGCGGTGAAAAACTGTTTTTT	CSARDVDGGEKLFF
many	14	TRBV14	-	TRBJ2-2	TGTGCCAGCAGCCTACACCTTAACACCGGGGAGCTGTTTTTT	CASSLHLNTGELFF
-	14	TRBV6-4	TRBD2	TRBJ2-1	TGTGCCAGCAGTGAACTAGCGGGGGGGCCGTCGCAGTTCTTC	CASSELAGGPSQFF
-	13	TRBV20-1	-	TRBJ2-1	TGCAGTGCTAGCGGGATTTCCTACAATGAGCAGTTCTTC	CSASGISYNEQFF
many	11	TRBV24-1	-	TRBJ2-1	TGTGCCACCGGCACTGGCAATGAGCAGTTCTTC	CATGTGNEQFF
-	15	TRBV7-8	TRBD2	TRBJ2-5	TGTGCCAGCAGCAGAGATACGACTAGCGGAGAGACCCAGTACTTC	CASSRDTTSGETQYF
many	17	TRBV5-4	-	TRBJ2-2	TGTGCCAGCAGCTTACAGTCCCGAGGGTCGAACACCGGGGAGCTGTTTTTT	CASSLQSRGSNTGELFF
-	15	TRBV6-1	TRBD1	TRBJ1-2	TGTGCCAGCACCCGACTTCGGACAGGAGGACACGGCTACACCTTC	CASTRLRTGGHGYTF
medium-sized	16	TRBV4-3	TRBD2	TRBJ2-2	TGCGCCAGCAGCCAAGAGGCCCCGGGGGGCACCGGGGAGCTGTTTTTT	CASSQEAPGGTGELFF
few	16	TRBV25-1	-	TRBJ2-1	TGTGCCAGCAGTGCAGAAGTAGGGGGACTGGGCAATGAGCAGTTCTTC	CASSAEVGGLGNEQFF
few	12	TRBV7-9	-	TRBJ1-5	TGTGCCAGCAGCCACCCCAATAAGACCCAGCATTTT	CASSHPNKTQHF
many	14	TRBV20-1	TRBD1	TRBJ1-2	TGCAGTGCGCCCGTCAGGGGGCAGCCCCGTGGCTACACCTTC	CSAPVRGQPRGYTF
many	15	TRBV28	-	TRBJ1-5	TGTGCCAGCAGCCTCGGACAGTCTAGCAATCAGCCCCAGCATTTT	CASSLGQSSNQPQHF
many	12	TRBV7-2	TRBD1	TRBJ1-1	TGTGCCAGCAGCTTTTTAACAGGGGGAGCTTTCTTT	CASSFLTGGAFF
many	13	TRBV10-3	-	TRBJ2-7	TGTGCCATCAGTGAACAGGTTTCCTACGAGCAGTACTTC	CAISEQVSYEQYF
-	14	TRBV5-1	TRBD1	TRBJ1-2	TGCGCCACGAGCAGAGGACAGGGGAACTATGGCTACACCTTC	CATSRGQGNYGYTF
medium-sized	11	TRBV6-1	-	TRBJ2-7	TGTGCCAGCAGTTTTGGCTACGAGCAGTACTTC	CASSFGYEQYF
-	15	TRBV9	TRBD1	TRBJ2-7	TGTGCCAGCAGCGTCGCCGGGACAGCGGATTACGAGCAGTACTTC	CASSVAGTADYEQYF
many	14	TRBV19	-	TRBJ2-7	TGTGCCAGTAGTATAGCCAGCGGAGACTACGAGCAGTACTTC	CASSIASGDYEQYF
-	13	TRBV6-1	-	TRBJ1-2	TGTGCCAGCGCGAAGTCAGGGAACCATTGCTACACCTTC	CASAKSGNHCYTF
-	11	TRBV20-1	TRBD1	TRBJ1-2	TGCAGTGCGAGGGGGCTGGGTGGCTACACCTTC	CSARGLGGYTF
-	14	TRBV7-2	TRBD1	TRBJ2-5	TGTGCCAGCAGACCAGGGACAGGGCAAGAGACCCAGTACTTC	CASRPGTGQETQYF
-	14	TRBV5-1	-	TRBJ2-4	TGCGCCAGCAGGGTGTACGGAGAGTGGAACATTCAGTACTTC	CASRVYGEWNIQYF
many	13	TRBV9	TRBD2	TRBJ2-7	TGTGCCAGCGGTGGGGGGGTCGGCTACGAGCAGTACTTC	CASGGGVGYEQYF
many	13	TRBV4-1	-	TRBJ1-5	TGCGCCAGCAGCCAAGAGGCGAATCAGCCCCAGCATTTT	CASSQEANQPQHF
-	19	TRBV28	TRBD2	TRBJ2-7	TGTGCCAGCATTTCCGCCTGTCCCGGGACTAGCGAGAGATCCTACGAGCAGTACTTC	CASISACPGTSERSYEQYF
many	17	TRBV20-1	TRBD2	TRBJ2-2	TGCAGTGCTAGAGTGGGTAGCGGGAGGGCGGACACCGGGGAGCTGTTTTTT	CSARVGSGRADTGELFF
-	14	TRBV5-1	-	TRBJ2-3	TGCGCCAGCAGCTTGGTTTCTAGCACAGATACGCAGTATTTT	CASSLVSSTDTQYF
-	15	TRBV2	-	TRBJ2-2	TGTGCCAGCAGTGAGGGTCAGGGGGGCACCGGGGAGCTGTTTTTT	CASSEGQGGTGELFF
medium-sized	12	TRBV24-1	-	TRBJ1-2	TGTGCCACCAGGGATCCGGGGTATGGCTACACCTTC	CATRDPGYGYTF
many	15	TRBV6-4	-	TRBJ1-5	TGTGCCAGCAGTAAAGATTCGGGTTTAAACCAGCCCCAGCATTTT	CASSKDSGLNQPQHF
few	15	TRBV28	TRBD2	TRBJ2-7	TGTGCCAGCAGTTTTTCTAGCGGGGTTTCCTACGAGCAGTACTTC	CASSFSSGVSYEQYF
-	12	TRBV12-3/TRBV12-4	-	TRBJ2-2	TGTGCCAGCACTTTCGGGGGTGGGGAGCTGTTTTTT	CASTFGGGELFF
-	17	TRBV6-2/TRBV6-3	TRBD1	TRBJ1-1	TGTGCCAGCAGGGACAGGGAATTCGGGGCTGGGCAGGCTGAAGCTTTCTTT	CASRDREFGAGQAEAFF
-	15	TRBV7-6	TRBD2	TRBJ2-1	TGTGCCAGCACCCCGTATAGCGGGAGTAGCAATGAGCAGTTCTTC	CASTPYSGSSNEQFF
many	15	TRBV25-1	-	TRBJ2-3	TGTGCCAGCAGTGAGGACTACAGTAACACAGATACGCAGTATTTT	CASSEDYSNTDTQYF
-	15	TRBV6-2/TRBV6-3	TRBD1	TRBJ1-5	TGTGCCAACAGCCGGGACAGGGCGAGTAATCAGCCCCAGCATTTT	CANSRDRASNQPQHF
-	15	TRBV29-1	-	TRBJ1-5	TGCAGCGTCGTCAAACAGGGTGGGAGCAATCAGCCCCAGCATTTT	CSVVKQGGSNQPQHF
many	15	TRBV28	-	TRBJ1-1	TGTGCCAGCAGTTTGGGGGGAACCTACAACACTGAAGCTTTCTTT	CASSLGGTYNTEAFF
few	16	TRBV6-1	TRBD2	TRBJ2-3	TGTGCCAGCAGTGGCGGGGCGGGAGACGGCACAGATACGCAGTATTTT	CASSGGAGDGTDTQYF
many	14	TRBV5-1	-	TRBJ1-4	TGCGCCAGCAGCTCATCCTCGACTAATGAAAAACTGTTTTTT	CASSSSSTNEKLFF
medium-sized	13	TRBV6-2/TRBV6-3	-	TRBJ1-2	TGTGCCAGCAGTTACTTGGGCCTCTATGGCTACACCTTC	CASSYLGLYGYTF